The 9 T cell receptor beta chains below were found in one sample sequenced in a study of blood T cell repertoires in COVID-19. Produced via immunoSEQ multiplex PCR; TCRdb's table is partial and in-frame only. The sample contains around 220,000 clones, 86% of which appear only once. The specimen was peripheral blood. The origin of the receptors is a woman between 45 and 60 years old with COVID-19, enrolled during active disease.

This chain uses TRBV19 with TRBJ2-3; the D is unclear. The V gene's germline CDR1 is LNHDA and CDR2 SQIVND (reference sequence). The CDR3 length is 12 residues. Trimming shortened V by 9 bases and J by 0 bases, and 7 bases separated the two germline ends. The DNA for the CDR3 is TGTGCCAGCCTAGACAGCACAGATACGCAGTATTTT. Protein: CASLDSTDTQYF.

This rearrangement joins TRBV5-1 to TRBJ2-1; 8 positions agree with TRBD2. The CDR3 contains 16 residues. Per the germline V gene, CDR1 is SGHRS and CDR2 is YFSETQ. With 1 base clipped from V and 8 bases from J, the junction kept 11 bases outside the gene matches. The CDR3 region is CASSLREGFVSYEQFF. The DNA for the CDR3 is TGCGCCAGCAGCTTGCGGGAGGGATTTGTCTCGTATGAGCAGTTCTTC.

The chain links TRBV19 to TRBJ1-5, with 7 bases lining up with TRBD1. Trimming took 3 bases from V and 7 from J; bases not matched to a gene: 9. The CDR3 loop spans 15 amino acids. Germline CDR1 and CDR2: LNHDA and SQIVND (reference sequence). CDR3 loop: CASSILRTGLQPQHF. CDR3 bases: TGTGCCAGTAGTATCCTCCGGACAGGACTCCAGCCCCAGCATTTT.

The chain links TRBV9 to TRBJ1-2; TRBD1 matches at 11 bases. This CDR3 has 15 residues. Germline V gene data show CDR1 as SGDLS and CDR2 as YYNGEE. Germline trimming cut 4 bases from V and 3 bases from J; bases unmatched to any gene: 5. The CDR3 bases are TGTGCCAGCAGCCCACGGACAGGGGGCTACTATGGCTACACCTTC. This encodes CASSPRTGGYYGYTF.

The chain is built from TRBV23-1 and TRBJ1-5; D may be TRBD1 (5 bases). TRBV23-1 falls under the ORF class, with uncertain function. The CDR3 has 11 residues. The V gene lost 9 bases and the J gene lost 6 bases, with 9 bases spanning the gap. Here the CDR3 reads CARGGGQPQHF. CDR3 sequence (DNA): TGCGCCAGGGGGGGAGGTCAGCCCCAGCATTTT.

The chain recombines TRBV6-4 with TRBJ2-6; D remains ambiguous. The CDR3 length is 15 residues. From germline, CDR1 is MRHNA and CDR2 SNTAGT. The V and J ends lost 5 bases and 0 bases respectively, with 8 bases between them. CDR3 DNA sequence: TGTGCCAGCAGTCCCTCCCTCTCTGGGGCCAACGTCCTGACTTTC. Its translation is CASSPSLSGANVLTF.

In this sample, this clone turned up a few times. The rearrangement joins TRBV2 to TRBJ2-3, with D hard to call. The CDR3 runs 17 residues. Trimming removed 5 bases at V and 2 bases at J, with 20 bases between. Germline CDR1 SNHLY, CDR2 FYNNEI. The chain's CDR3 is CASSPPDGRRITDTQYF. The CDR3 bases are TGTGCCAGCAGTCCACCCGATGGGCGTCGGATCACAGATACGCAGTATTTT. The whole variable domain, remainder taken from reference TRBV2 and TRBJ2-3, is EPEVTQTPSHQVTQMGQEVILRCVPISNHLYFYWYRQILGQKVEFLVSFYNNEISEKSEIFDDQFSVERPDGSNFTLKIRSTKLEDSAMYFCASSPPDGRRITDTQYFGPGTRLTVL.

In this sample, this clone turned up once. V usage is TRBV24-1 and J usage is TRBJ2-1; D is uncertain. From germline, CDR1 is KGHDR and CDR2 SFDVKD. V was pared by 2 bases and J by 0 bases, with 7 bases between. CDR3 length: 15 amino acids. The CDR3 sequence is CATSDWSSSYNEQFF. The CDR3 DNA sequence: TGTGCCACCAGTGATTGGAGTAGCTCCTACAATGAGCAGTTCTTC.

V usage is TRBV7-3 and J usage is TRBJ2-3; D not resolved. This CDR3 spans 14 amino acids. From germline, CDR1 is SGHTA and CDR2 FQGTGA. The germline V and J ends were trimmed by 2 bases and 0 bases, with 6 bases remaining between them. CDR3 in amino acids: CASSLAHSTDTQYF. CDR3 in DNA: TGTGCCAGCAGCTTAGCGCACAGCACAGATACGCAGTATTTT.